This entry lists 2 T cell receptor beta chains sequenced from one sample in a study of identical twins. TCRdb analysed the 5' RACE reads with MiXCR anew, one entry per CDR3 protein. The sample lists 1.5 million or so distinct CDR3 sequences, less than 40% occurring once. The specimen sequenced was cord blood. Every receptor here comes from a newborn girl in good health.

A note on this clonotype: The junction differs from germline at one of its ends, possibly a read error. DNA for the CDR3: TGCAGTTCTAGAGGGTGGGGGATGAGGACTGAAGCTTTCTTT. It codes for CSSRGWGMRTEAFF. V and J are TRBV20-1 and TRBJ1-1, with TRBD1 as a possible D gene (5 bases). Germline CDR1 and CDR2: DFQATT and SNEGSKA (reference sequence). This CDR3 has 14 amino acids.

V usage is TRBV5-1 and J usage is TRBJ1-6, with 7 bases matching TRBD1. CDR1 is SGHRS and CDR2 is YFSETQ in the germline V gene. The ends lost 4 bases at V and 0 bases at J; junction bases unmatched: 10. There are 18 residues in the CDR3. Here the CDR3 reads CASSLQGVYSSYNSPLHF. Written as DNA, the CDR3 is TGCGCCAGCAGCCTCCAGGGGGTTTACAGCTCCTATAATTCACCCCTCCACTTT.